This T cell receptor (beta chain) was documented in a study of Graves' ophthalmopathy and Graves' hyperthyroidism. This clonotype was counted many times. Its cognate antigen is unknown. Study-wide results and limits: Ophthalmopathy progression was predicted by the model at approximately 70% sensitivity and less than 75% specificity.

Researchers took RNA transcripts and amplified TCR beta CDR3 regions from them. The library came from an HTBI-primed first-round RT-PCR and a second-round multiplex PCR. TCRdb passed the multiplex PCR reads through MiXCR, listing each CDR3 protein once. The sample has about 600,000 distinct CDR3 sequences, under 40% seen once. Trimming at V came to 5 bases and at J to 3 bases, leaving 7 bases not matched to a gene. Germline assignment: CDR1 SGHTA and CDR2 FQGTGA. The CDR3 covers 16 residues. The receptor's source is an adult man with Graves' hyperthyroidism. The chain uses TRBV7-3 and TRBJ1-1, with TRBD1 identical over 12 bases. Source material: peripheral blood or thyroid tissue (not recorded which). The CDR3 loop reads CASSPGDRGPYTEAFF. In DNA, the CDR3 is TGTGCCAGCAGCCCCGGGGACAGGGGGCCTTACACTGAAGCTTTCTTT.